These 22 T cell receptor beta chains were sequenced from one sample in a study of glioma-infiltrating T cells after dendritic cell vaccination. The data were produced by immunoSEQ multiplex PCR, yet TCRdb's version contains in-frame clones alone and is incomplete. The table records more than 100,000 clones, roughly 76% of them present only once. This sample comprised blood, obtained before dendritic cell vaccination. These receptors originate from a human donor with glioblastoma.

The chain couples TRBV6-1 to TRBJ2-7, with a tentative D call TRBD2 (6 bases). Trimming cost V 1 base and J 1 base, with 14 bases left between them. CDR1 and CDR2 from the germline V gene are MNHNS and SASEGT. The CDR3 totals 16 residues. The CDR3 bases are TGTGCCAGCAGTGAAGACGGCGGGGAAGTTTCCTACGAGCAGTACTTC. The encoded protein is CASSEDGGEVSYEQYF.

This chain links TRBV6-5 with TRBJ1-5; 8 bases agree with TRBD1. This CDR3 has 13 amino acids. CDR1 and CDR2 (germline): MNHEY, SVGAGI. After removal of 7 bases from V and 7 bases from J, the junction contained 6 bases not matched to a gene. CDR3 loop: CASTLDREQPQHF. The DNA of the CDR3 is TGTGCCAGCACCCTGGACAGGGAGCAGCCCCAGCATTTT.

The CDR3 here is CASSLLGGTGETQYF. CDR3 sequence (DNA): TGTGCCAGCAGCCTCCTGGGAGGGACAGGGGAGACCCAGTACTTC. V is TRBV7-9 and J is TRBJ2-5; 9 bases are shared with TRBD1. J lost 5 bases, V lost 5 bases, and 9 bases had no gene match. Germline assignment: CDR1 SEHNR and CDR2 FQNEAQ (reference sequence). The CDR3 consists of 15 residues.

This rearrangement joins TRBV6-5 to TRBJ2-5; TRBD1 is a possible D gene (5 bases). V was clipped by 9 bases and J by 2 bases, with 19 bases between them. Germline V gives CDR1 MNHEY, CDR2 SVGAGI. The CDR3 has 15 amino acids. Here the CDR3 reads CARAMDTPVQETQYF. In DNA, the CDR3 is TGTGCCAGAGCCATGGACACCCCGGTGCAAGAGACCCAGTACTTC.

J is TRBJ2-7 and V is TRBV5-1; D is ambiguous. CDR3 length equals 11 residues. Trimming left V 6 bases short and J 4 bases short, with 8 bases between. Germline lookup yields CDR1 SGHRS and CDR2 YFSETQ. The CDR3 region has the DNA TGCGCCAGCACCCCGGTTTACGAGCAGTACTTC. As protein: CASTPVYEQYF. The full variable domain, its missing parts supplied by reference TRBV5-1 and TRBJ2-7, is KAGVTQTPRYLIKTRGQQVTLSCSPISGHRSVSWYQQTPGQGLQFLFEYFSETQRNKGNFPGRFSGRQFSNSRSEMNVSTLELGDSALYLCASTPVYEQYFGPGTRLTVT.

This chain uses TRBV7-9 with TRBJ2-7; tentatively, D is TRBD1 (7 bases). Germline CDR1 and CDR2: SEHNR and FQNEAQ (reference sequence). The length of the CDR3 is 16 residues. With 5 bases removed from V and 0 bases from J, the gap between germline ends came to 17 bases. CDR3 DNA sequence: TGTGCCAGCAGCCGGGAGCCCGGGACAGACTCCTACGAGCAGTACTTC. Protein sequence: CASSREPGTDSYEQYF.

This CDR3 reads CASSPRPGATEAFF. CDR3 in DNA: TGTGCCAGCAGCCCCCGTCCAGGGGCCACTGAAGCTTTCTTT. This chain joins TRBV7-3 and TRBJ1-1; D is possibly TRBD1 (6 bases). The CDR3 covers 14 residues. V shed 5 bases and J shed 4 bases, with 14 bases lying between them. The germline V gene has CDR1 SGHTA and CDR2 FQGTGA.

The table lists this clone with a few counts. The chain carries TRBV6-1 and TRBJ2-7, with D tentatively TRBD1 (6 bases). Germline V lookup: CDR1 MNHNS, CDR2 SASEGT. V gave up 5 bases and J gave up 2 bases, with 16 bases separating them. This CDR3 has 15 amino acids. CDR3 nucleotides: TGTGCCAGCAGTTCTCCCGGGACACCGGCCTACGAGCAGTACTTC. It translates to CASSSPGTPAYEQYF.

The chain has TRBV4-3 and TRBJ1-1, with D perhaps TRBD1 (5 bases). V was pared by 0 bases and J by 1 base, with 9 bases between. Germline CDR1 and CDR2: LGHNA and YSLEER. The CDR3 runs to 15 residues. The CDR3 reads CASSQDQGENTEAFF. The CDR3 region has the DNA TGCGCCAGCAGCCAAGATCAGGGTGAGAACACTGAAGCTTTCTTT.

V is TRBV7-9 and J is TRBJ2-3, with D maybe TRBD2 (6 bases). The CDR3 extends over 16 amino acids. Trimming pared 1 base from V and 3 bases from J, leaving 14 bases between. The germline CDR1 and CDR2 sequences are SEHNR and FQNEAQ (reference sequence). CDR3 protein: CASSLVPGAQTDTQYF. CDR3 nucleotide sequence: TGTGCCAGCAGCTTAGTCCCGGGAGCTCAAACAGATACGCAGTATTTT.

The gene calls are TRBV4-2 and TRBJ1-1; D is undetermined. Trimming removed 4 bases at V and 1 base at J, with 10 bases between. Germline V CDR1 and CDR2: LGHNA, YNFKEQ. The CDR3 has 14 amino acids. As DNA, the CDR3 is TGTGCCAGCAGCCCCTCGGGAAGGAACACTGAAGCTTTCTTT. Translating it yields CASSPSGRNTEAFF.

The V call is TRBV6-5, the J call TRBJ2-7; perhaps TRBD2 as D (6 bases). The CDR3 has 12 residues. V lost 3 bases and J lost 6, with 9 bases in between. Germline V lookup: CDR1 MNHEY, CDR2 SVGAGI. The CDR3 sequence is CASSYQGGEQYF. Written as DNA, the CDR3 is TGTGCCAGCAGTTATCAGGGAGGCGAGCAGTACTTC.

The genes are TRBV28 and TRBJ2-5; 11 nucleotides align to TRBD1. The trim removed 2 bases at V and 4 bases at J, leaving 6 bases unmatched. The CDR3 sequence is 16 residues long. Germline lookup yields CDR1 MDHEN and CDR2 SYDVKM. CDR3 residues: CASSLNKDRGRETQYF. CDR3 nucleotide sequence: TGTGCCAGCAGTTTAAATAAGGACAGGGGGCGAGAGACCCAGTACTTC.

V usage is TRBV7-8 and J usage is TRBJ1-1; perhaps TRBD1 as D (5 bases). This CDR3 comprises 17 residues. From germline, CDR1 is SGHVS and CDR2 FQNEAQ. The V end lost 3 bases, the J end lost 5 bases, and 22 bases lay between the germline ends. The CDR3 DNA sequence: TGTGCCAGCAGCTTTAGACCTTTACGGGGGGGTTGGACTGAAGCTTTCTTT. The encoded protein is CASSFRPLRGGWTEAFF.

V usage is TRBV6-1 and J usage is TRBJ1-2, with TRBD1 matching 7 bases. The V segment lost 6 bases and the J segment 4 bases; nucleotides outside the gene matches: 8. The CDR3 runs to 14 residues. CDR1 and CDR2 (germline): MNHNS, SASEGT. CDR3 amino acids: CASRQLGTVYGYTF. Written as DNA, the CDR3 is TGTGCCAGCAGGCAATTAGGGACAGTCTATGGCTACACCTTC.

In its sample, this clone was seen a few times. The rearrangement links TRBV30 to TRBJ2-7; D gene uncertain. Per the germline V gene, CDR1 is GTSNPN and CDR2 is SVGIG (reference sequence). Trimming removed 2 bases at V and 6 bases at J, with 8 bases between. This CDR3 is 11 amino acids long. The CDR3 loop reads CAWSLESEQYF. The CDR3 coding sequence is TGTGCCTGGAGTCTAGAGAGCGAGCAGTACTTC.

The chain couples TRBV7-9 to TRBJ2-5, with 9 bases fitting TRBD2. This CDR3 contains 15 residues. CDR1 is SEHNR and CDR2 is FQNEAQ in the germline V gene (reference sequence). The V segment lost 2 bases and the J segment 5 bases; nucleotides outside the gene matches: 6. The CDR3 sequence is CASSLQAGGSETQYF. The CDR3 coding sequence is TGTGCCAGCAGCTTACAAGCGGGGGGATCGGAGACCCAGTACTTC. Complete variable domain (other parts from reference TRBV7-9 and TRBJ2-5): DTGVSQNPRHKITKRGQNVTFRCDPISEHNRLYWYRQTLGQGPEFLTYFQNEAQLEKSRLLSDRFSAERPKGSFSTLEIQRTEQGDSAMYLCASSLQAGGSETQYFGPGTRLLVL.

The V and J genes are TRBV19 and TRBJ2-1; possible D gene TRBD2, 6 bases. Looked up from germline, CDR1 is LNHDA and CDR2 is SQIVND (reference sequence). Trimming shortened V by 4 bases and J by 0 bases, and 7 bases separated the two germline ends. This CDR3 is 14 amino acids long. The chain's CDR3 is CASSSGVSYNEQFF. CDR3 DNA sequence: TGTGCCAGTAGTAGCGGGGTCTCCTACAATGAGCAGTTCTTC.

The J gene is TRBJ2-7, the V gene TRBV19; D may be TRBD2 (5 bases). Trimming cost V 4 bases and J 2 bases, with 12 bases left between them. The CDR3 runs 14 residues. Germline-derived CDR1 and CDR2 are LNHDA and SQIVND (reference sequence). CDR3 sequence (DNA): TGTGCCAGTAGTAACGGCAGGACTGCCTACGAGCAGTACTTC. This encodes CASSNGRTAYEQYF.

This clone has a single count. The rearrangement uses TRBV28 and TRBJ1-5; D call uncertain. Between the trimmed V and J ends, which lost 3 bases and 5 bases, there was a span of 14 bases. Germline lookup yields CDR1 MDHEN and CDR2 SYDVKM. CDR3 length: 15 amino acids. The CDR3 sequence is CASSFLRGGDQPQHF. CDR3 coding DNA: TGTGCCAGCAGTTTCCTCCGAGGAGGCGATCAGCCCCAGCATTTT.

The chain links TRBV14 to TRBJ2-7, with D hard to call. The V gene lost 1 base and the J gene lost 8 bases, with 24 bases spanning the gap. This CDR3 spans 17 amino acids. Per the germline V gene, CDR1 is SGHDN and CDR2 is FVKESK. CDR3 residues: CASSQGSPSSARGQQYF. The CDR3 DNA reads as TGTGCCAGCAGCCAAGGATCTCCTTCCTCGGCCCGAGGTCAGCAGTACTTC.

The gene calls are TRBV7-6 and TRBJ1-2, with 7 bases that match TRBD1. The CDR3 is 18 residues long. V shed 1 base and J 5 bases; nucleotides not matched to a gene: 16. Germline CDR1 and CDR2: SGHVS and FNYEAQ. This CDR3 is CASSLDPRRGRDQYGYTF. CDR3 nucleotides: TGTGCCAGCAGCTTAGACCCACGGAGGGGGCGGGATCAGTATGGCTACACCTTC.